This is a list of T cell receptor beta chains from one sample in a study of cytomegalovirus exposure and HLA in healthy donors. Sequencing was performed with immunoSEQ multiplex PCR; in TCRdb, only in-frame clones are kept and a portion is missing. The sample has 200,000 to 250,000 clones; roughly 91% are singletons. Sequencing was done on a sample of PBMCs. These receptors all come from a woman aged 18-29 years in good health and CMV-seronegative. Each CDR3 is given with its conserved first and last residue. The order of the fields is J gene, D gene, clone size, V gene, CDR3 DNA, CDR3 protein. A D gene is named only where the DNA matches it firmly. The listing skips clone size in some rows; elsewhere it reads once, few, many or a size class.

J: TRBJ2-5; D: NA; size: NA; V: TRBV29-1; DNA: TGCAGCGTTGATATCGAGGTTTCCCCAAGCTGGGAGACCCAGTACTTC; CDR3: CSVDIEVSPSWETQYF
J: TRBJ1-1; D: NA; size: few; V: TRBV7-9; DNA: TGTGCCAGCAGCTCAACTGAAGCTTTCTTT; CDR3: CASSSTEAFF
J: TRBJ2-7; D: TRBD2; size: NA; V: TRBV27; DNA: TGTGCCAGCAGTACACCGGGACTAGCGGTCTACGAGCAGTACTTC; CDR3: CASSTPGLAVYEQYF
J: TRBJ1-1; D: NA; size: NA; V: TRBV27; DNA: TGTGCCAGCAGTTTATGGAGTATCACTGAAGCTTTCTTT; CDR3: CASSLWSITEAFF
J: TRBJ2-3; D: NA; size: NA; V: TRBV5-6; DNA: TGTGCCAGCAGCTTGCGATCGACAGATTTCACAGATACGCAGTATTTT; CDR3: CASSLRSTDFTDTQYF
J: TRBJ1-1; D: NA; size: NA; V: TRBV10-1; DNA: TGCGCCAGCAGTGGGAAGGGACAAACTACCAGAGAGGCTTTCTTT; CDR3: CASSGKGQTTREAFF
J: TRBJ2-2; D: TRBD1; size: few; V: TRBV2; DNA: TGTGCCAGCAGGACCGGGACAGTAGTTAACACCGGGGAGCTGTTTTTT; CDR3: CASRTGTVVNTGELFF
J: TRBJ1-1; D: TRBD1; size: NA; V: TRBV2; DNA: TGTGCCAGCAGGGAGACAGGGGGCGGGTTTTCGGCTGAAGCTTTCTTT; CDR3: CASRETGGGFSAEAFF
J: TRBJ1-2; D: TRBD1; size: few; V: TRBV4-2; DNA: TGTGCCAGCAGCCAAGGGGAAAGGGACAGGGGTGGCTACACCTTC; CDR3: CASSQGERDRGGYTF
J: TRBJ2-7; D: TRBD1; size: NA; V: TRBV2; DNA: TGTGCCAGCAGCCCTAACAGGGGTCGGTACGAGCAGTACTTC; CDR3: CASSPNRGRYEQYF
J: TRBJ2-1; D: NA; size: NA; V: TRBV15; DNA: TGTGCCACCAGCCTACCGGGACGGGGGGACAGGGAGCAGTTCTTC; CDR3: CATSLPGRGDREQFF
J: TRBJ1-5; D: NA; size: once; V: TRBV10-2; DNA: TGCGCCAGCATGGTTGATGGGGGGGGTGAGCCCCAGCATTTT; CDR3: CASMVDGGGEPQHF
J: TRBJ2-7; D: NA; size: NA; V: TRBV9; DNA: TGTGCCAGCAGCGTAGAGACAGGGACTTCCTACGAGCAGTACTTC; CDR3: CASSVETGTSYEQYF
J: TRBJ2-2; D: NA; size: NA; V: TRBV4-3; DNA: TGCGCCAGCAGCCCACAGGGTCTCGGGACCGGGGAGCTGTTTTTT; CDR3: CASSPQGLGTGELFF
J: TRBJ1-5; D: NA; size: NA; V: TRBV5-5; DNA: TGTGCCAGCAGCCGGGACACGGATCAGCCCCAGCATTTT; CDR3: CASSRDTDQPQHF
J: TRBJ2-2; D: NA; size: NA; V: TRBV5-1; DNA: TGCGCCAGCAGCCAGTACTGGCGGGTCACCGGGGAGCTGTTTTTT; CDR3: CASSQYWRVTGELFF
J: TRBJ2-2; D: TRBD1; size: once; V: TRBV19; DNA: TGTGCCAGTATTCGGACAGGGCACACCGGGGAGCTGTTTTTT; CDR3: CASIRTGHTGELFF
J: TRBJ1-1; D: NA; size: NA; V: TRBV4-3; DNA: TGCGCCAGCAGCCAAGTTGAGGGAAACACTGAAGCTTTCTTT; CDR3: CASSQVEGNTEAFF
J: TRBJ1-1; D: NA; size: NA; V: TRBV6-5; DNA: TGTGCCAGCAGTGGCGGGGGGGGCAGGGCTTTCTTT; CDR3: CASSGGGGRAFF
J: TRBJ2-7; D: TRBD2; size: NA; V: TRBV2; DNA: TGTGCCAGCAGTACCCGAGCGGGGGGGTCCTCCGAGCAGTACTTC; CDR3: CASSTRAGGSSEQYF
J: TRBJ1-3; D: NA; size: NA; V: TRBV11-2; DNA: TGTGCCAGCAGTAATAACCAGGGTCCCCTCTCTGGAAACACCATATATTTT; CDR3: CASSNNQGPLSGNTIYF
J: TRBJ2-7; D: TRBD2; size: NA; V: TRBV4-1; DNA: TGCGCCAGCAGCCAGGTGGGGACTAGCGGGAGAAACTACGAGCAGTACTTC; CDR3: CASSQVGTSGRNYEQYF
J: TRBJ1-1; D: TRBD1; size: NA; V: TRBV9; DNA: TGTGCCAGCAGCCCTCGGACAGGGAAAGCTGAAGCTTTCTTT; CDR3: CASSPRTGKAEAFF
J: TRBJ1-2; D: NA; size: NA; V: TRBV2; DNA: TGTGCCAGCAGTGAACAGGAGGGATCGGGCTACACCTTC; CDR3: CASSEQEGSGYTF
J: TRBJ2-6; D: NA; size: NA; V: TRBV6-1; DNA: TGTGCCACCCAAGAACTAAACTCTGGGGCCAACGTCCTGACTTTC; CDR3: CATQELNSGANVLTF
J: TRBJ2-7; D: TRBD2; size: NA; V: TRBV30; DNA: TGTGCCTGCTGGACTAGCGGGAGGGCCTTCGCGTCCTACGAGCAGTACTTC; CDR3: CACWTSGRAFASYEQYF
J: TRBJ2-3; D: NA; size: once; V: TRBV5-8; DNA: TGTGCCAGCAGCTTGTCCGGGATCACGTCAGATACGCAGTATTTT; CDR3: CASSLSGITSDTQYF
J: TRBJ1-1; D: NA; size: few; V: TRBV18; DNA: TGTGCCAGCTCACAGTCCGCGGGGAGGGGGACTGAAGCTTTCTTT; CDR3: CASSQSAGRGTEAFF
J: TRBJ1-5; D: NA; size: few; V: TRBV6-1; DNA: TGTGCCAGCAGTGAATCAGGGCTTAATCAGCCCCAGCATTTT; CDR3: CASSESGLNQPQHF
J: TRBJ1-5; D: TRBD1; size: NA; V: TRBV27; DNA: TGTGCCAGCAGTCGAGGGGGCACGGGTCAGCCCCAGCATTTT; CDR3: CASSRGGTGQPQHF
J: TRBJ2-7; D: TRBD1; size: NA; V: TRBV9; DNA: TGTGCCAGCAGCACCCCCGCGGGACAGGCGCAACTAAACGAGCAGTACTTC; CDR3: CASSTPAGQAQLNEQYF
J: TRBJ2-1; D: TRBD1; size: NA; V: TRBV7-8; DNA: TGTGCCAGCAGCCTGGGACAGGACTACAATGAGCAGTTCTTC; CDR3: CASSLGQDYNEQFF
J: TRBJ1-5; D: TRBD1; size: NA; V: TRBV5-1; DNA: TGCGCCAGCAGCCCGGATGGGACAGGGGATTACAATCAGCCCCAGCATTTT; CDR3: CASSPDGTGDYNQPQHF
J: TRBJ1-3; D: NA; size: NA; V: TRBV5-1; DNA: TGCGCCAGCAGCTTAGGGGATGGTTGGCCGCGACTCTCTGGAAACACCATATATTTT; CDR3: CASSLGDGWPRLSGNTIYF
J: TRBJ1-6; D: NA; size: once; V: TRBV27; DNA: TGTGCCAGCAGTTTTGGAGCGGATTCACCCCTCCACTTT; CDR3: CASSFGADSPLHF
J: TRBJ2-2; D: TRBD2; size: NA; V: TRBV7-7; DNA: TGTGCCAGCAGCTTATGGACTAGCGGGGGGAGAACGAACACCGGGGAGCTGTTTTTT; CDR3: CASSLWTSGGRTNTGELFF
J: TRBJ2-7; D: TRBD1; size: NA; V: TRBV5-5; DNA: TGTGCCAGCAGCTGGAGACAGGGTAACGAGCAGTACTTC; CDR3: CASSWRQGNEQYF
J: TRBJ2-5; D: TRBD2; size: NA; V: TRBV5-4; DNA: TGTGCCAGCAGCTCTTTCGGACTAGCCTGGGGGGAGACCCAGTACTTC; CDR3: CASSSFGLAWGETQYF
J: TRBJ1-1; D: NA; size: NA; V: TRBV18; DNA: TGTGCCAGCTCACCAGGGATCCAGGGTCGGAACACTGAAGCTTTCTTT; CDR3: CASSPGIQGRNTEAFF
J: TRBJ2-2; D: NA; size: once; V: TRBV25-1; DNA: TGTGCCAGCAGTGATGGGAGACTTTACACCGGGGAGCTGTTTTTT; CDR3: CASSDGRLYTGELFF